This paragraph covers one T cell receptor beta chain sequence. The target of this receptor is not known. Nothing much larger sits one base from this clone, and base qualities are not available. The identical CDR3 is also encoded by other nucleotide sequences in the sample. The CDR3 numbers 16 residues from cysteine through phenylalanine. CDR3 DNA only is kept here, 48 bases in frame from base 1. CDR1 is given as KGHSH and CDR2 as LQKENI, both from the germline V gene. V is cut by 0 bases and J by 0 bases, and the space between the germline ends is 9 bases. The immunoSEQ Assay, a bias-controlled multiplex PCR, was used to amplify TCRbeta CDR3 regions from genomic DNA. The source study handled its data this way. The number of nucleated cells in each sample was estimated from the amplification of reference gene primers within the assay. To quantify the absolute abundance of each unique TCRbeta CDR3 rearrangement, sequence reads were collapsed and filtered. For each sample, productive Simpson clonality was calculated as the square root of Simpson's diversity index over productive rearrangements. Imported from immuneACCESS, the table was reduced by TCRdb to in-frame sequences with V and J called. These copies leave out some clones; in studies compared against another copy, an unresolved V gene accounts for under half, and the cause of the remainder is not known. V and J calls and clone size are given by that table; D and trimming were obtained from the DNA. The table for this sample lists some 130,000 clones; over 70% of them were counted only once. The top ten clones comprise 2% to 3% of the sample.

The data originate from a study of blood T cell repertoires in COVID-19 (dated by TCRdb to the early 2020s). About the investigation overall: The collaborator samples originated in the United States, Italy and Spain and spanned the acute and convalescent phases of COVID-19. The repertoires were released in a freely available public database meant as a resource for research on the immune response to SARS-CoV-2. Deeply sampled blood TCRbeta repertoires from subjects exposed to, actively infected with, or recovered from COVID-19 were included in the dataset. The material from the prospective study consisted of cDNA or gDNA derived from T cells, B-cell-depleted T cells, or PBMCs. Nearly every sample came with metadata listing a de-identified subject ID, COVID-19 status, age in years and sex. Samples were obtained from the ongoing ImmuneRACE study (first 160 participants) and from some 1,200 subjects provided by 6 global collaborators. Where available, HLA class I and class II types were obtained from metadata supplied by the sample provider rather than from assay-based typing.

The study at large found these results: The quantity of clinical and demographic metadata differed by source and by participant and was supplied without curation.

The collaborating institutions used their own protocols to collect whole blood in K2EDTA tubes. For TCRbeta analysis, collaborators shipped samples as frozen whole blood, isolated PBMCs, or DNA extracted from either of those sample types. The sample was peripheral blood. The rearrangement joined TRBV18 to TRBJ2-1; no D segment can be confidently identified. The TCR sequence derives from a man aged 50 or older with active COVID-19. The DNA sequence reads TGTGCCAGCTCACCACCGGGCTCCCCCTCCTACAATGAGCAGTTCTTC. This yields the protein CASSPPGSPSYNEQFF.